This entry features one TCR beta chain sequence. The data belong to a study of CD8 T cells in Susac syndrome. FACS enriched CD8+ TEMRA cells, while bulk CD8+ and CD4+ were negatively isolated. Trimming shortened V by 4 bases and J by 0 bases, and 16 bases separated the two germline ends. The CDR3 consists of 16 residues. Reverse transcription of roughly 0.45 to 1 ug RNA used random hexamers. Multiplex PCR with immunoSEQ amplified the TCR beta CDR3 across 54 Vbeta and 13 Jbeta. Each CDR3 protein is one row after TCRdb ran MiXCR on the immunoSEQ multiplex PCR reads. Among around 200,000 distinct CDR3 sequences listed, 95% were seen once.

The TCR was taken from a human donor with multiple sclerosis. The genes are TRBV23-1 and TRBJ2-7; perhaps TRBD1 as D (6 bases). TRBV23-1 is an ORF, and what it does is uncertain. Source material: CD4+ T cells from PBMCs. The CDR3 reads CASSRPGQNSSYEQYF. Written as DNA, the CDR3 is TGCGCCAGCAGTCGGCCCGGACAGAATAGCTCCTACGAGCAGTACTTC.